The clone carrying this T cell receptor (beta chain) was seen a handful of times. What it recognizes is unknown. The data stem from a study of T-cell memory formation after mild COVID-19. At the level of the study: Across donors, TCR clusters were largely donor specific. Study conclusions and caveats: The main location of contracting CD4+ clones was CM and EM, and that of contracting CD8+ clones was EMRA.

The CDR3 is 17 residues long. Germline CDR1 reads SGHNT; CDR2 reads YYREEE (reference sequence). Between the trimmed V and J ends, which lost 5 bases and 0 bases, there was a span of 17 bases. 5'RACE primed at constant segments yielded TCR alpha and TCR beta cDNA libraries bearing sample barcodes and UMIs. TCRdb passed the 5' RACE reads through MiXCR, listing each CDR3 protein once. This table has about 57,000 distinct CDR3 sequences, over 9% appearing once. The clonotype originates from a man between 18 and 35 years old who had mild COVID-19 (a few samples of this study predate the infection). Cell type and time point are not known. The genes are TRBV5-4 and TRBJ2-2; D uncertain. Sequencing input: PBMCs or a T cell subset sorted from them (not recorded which). The CDR3 nucleotides read TGTGCCAGCAGAAGGATGGGCAACACCGCGAACACCGGGGAGCTGTTTTTT. Translating it yields CASRRMGNTANTGELFF.